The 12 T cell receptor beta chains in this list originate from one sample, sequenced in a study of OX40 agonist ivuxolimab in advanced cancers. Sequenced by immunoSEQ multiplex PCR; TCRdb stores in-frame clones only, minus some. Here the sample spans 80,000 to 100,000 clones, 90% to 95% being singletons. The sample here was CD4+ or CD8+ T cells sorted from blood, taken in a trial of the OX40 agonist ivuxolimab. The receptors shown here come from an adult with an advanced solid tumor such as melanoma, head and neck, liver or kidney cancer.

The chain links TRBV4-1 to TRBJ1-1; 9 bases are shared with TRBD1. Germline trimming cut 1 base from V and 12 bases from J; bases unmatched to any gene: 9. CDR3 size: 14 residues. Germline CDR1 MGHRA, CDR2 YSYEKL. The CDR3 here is CASSQGDRVNEPFF. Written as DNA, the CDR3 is TGCGCCAGCAGCCAAGGGGACAGGGTTAACGAGCCTTTCTTT.

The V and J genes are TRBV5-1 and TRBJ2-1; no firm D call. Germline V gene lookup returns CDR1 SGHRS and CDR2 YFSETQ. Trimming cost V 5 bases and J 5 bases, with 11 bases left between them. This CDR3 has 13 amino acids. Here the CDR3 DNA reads TGCGCCAGCAGTCTATCTAGGGACAATGAGCAGTTCTTC. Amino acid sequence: CASSLSRDNEQFF.

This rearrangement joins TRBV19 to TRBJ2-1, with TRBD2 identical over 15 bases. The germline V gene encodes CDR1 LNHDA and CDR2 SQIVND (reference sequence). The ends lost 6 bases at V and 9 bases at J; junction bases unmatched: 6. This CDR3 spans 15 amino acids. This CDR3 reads CASSPPGLAGGEQFF. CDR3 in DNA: TGTGCCAGTAGCCCACCGGGACTAGCGGGAGGTGAGCAGTTCTTC.

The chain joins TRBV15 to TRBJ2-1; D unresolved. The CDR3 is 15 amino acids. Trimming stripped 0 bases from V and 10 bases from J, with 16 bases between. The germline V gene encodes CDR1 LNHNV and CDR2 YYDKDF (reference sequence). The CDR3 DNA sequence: TGTGCCACCAGCAGAGAGGCGTCATCCTTAAGAGAGCAGTTCTTC. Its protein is CATSREASSLREQFF. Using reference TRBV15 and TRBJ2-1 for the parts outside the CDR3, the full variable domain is DAMVIQNPRYQVTQFGKPVTLSCSQTLNHNVMYWYQQKSSQAPKLLFHYYDKDFNNEADTPDNFQSRRPNTSFCFLDIRSPGLGDTAMYLCATSREASSLREQFFGPGTRLTVL.

The CDR3 DNA follows: TGTGCCAGCAGTTATCACCGGTCAGGGAACACTGAAGCTTTCTTT. It encodes CASSYHRSGNTEAFF. The gene calls are TRBV6-5 and TRBJ1-1, with D unresolved. Germline lookup yields CDR1 MNHEY and CDR2 SVGAGI. Deletions cut 3 bases from V and 1 base from J, with 12 bases between. CDR3 length: 15 residues.

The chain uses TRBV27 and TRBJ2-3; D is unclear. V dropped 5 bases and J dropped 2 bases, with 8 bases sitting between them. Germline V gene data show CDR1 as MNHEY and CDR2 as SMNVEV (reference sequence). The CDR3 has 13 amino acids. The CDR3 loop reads CASSPLDTDTQYF. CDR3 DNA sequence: TGTGCCAGCAGTCCCTTGGACACAGATACGCAGTATTTT.

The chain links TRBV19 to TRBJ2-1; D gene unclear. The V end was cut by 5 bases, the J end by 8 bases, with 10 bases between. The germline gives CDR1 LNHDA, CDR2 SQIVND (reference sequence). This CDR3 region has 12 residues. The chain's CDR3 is CASSPIEHEQFF. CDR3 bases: TGTGCCAGTAGTCCAATTGAACATGAGCAGTTCTTC.

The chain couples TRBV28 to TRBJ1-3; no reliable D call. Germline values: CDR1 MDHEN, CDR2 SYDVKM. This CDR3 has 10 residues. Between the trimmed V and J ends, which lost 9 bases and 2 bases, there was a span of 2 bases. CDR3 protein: CARTGNTIYF. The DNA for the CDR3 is TGTGCCAGGACTGGAAACACCATATATTTT.

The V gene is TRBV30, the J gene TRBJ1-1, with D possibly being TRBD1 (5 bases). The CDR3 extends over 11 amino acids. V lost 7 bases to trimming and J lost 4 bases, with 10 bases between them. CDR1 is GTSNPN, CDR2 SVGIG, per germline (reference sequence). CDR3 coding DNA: TGTGCCTTCAGGGAGGTCACTGAAGCTTTCTTT. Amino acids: CAFREVTEAFF.

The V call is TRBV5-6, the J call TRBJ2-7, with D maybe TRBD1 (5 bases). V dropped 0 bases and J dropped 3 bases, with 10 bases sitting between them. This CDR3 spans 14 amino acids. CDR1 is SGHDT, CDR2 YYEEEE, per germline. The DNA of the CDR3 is TGTGCCAGCAGCTTGGGGGCAGGGAACTACGAGCAGTACTTC. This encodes CASSLGAGNYEQYF.

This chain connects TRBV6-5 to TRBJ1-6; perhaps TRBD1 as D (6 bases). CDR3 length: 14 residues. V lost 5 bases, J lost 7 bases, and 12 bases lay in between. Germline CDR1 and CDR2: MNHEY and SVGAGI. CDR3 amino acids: CASSEGHRNSPLHF. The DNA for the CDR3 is TGTGCCAGCAGTGAGGGACACAGAAATTCACCCCTCCACTTT.

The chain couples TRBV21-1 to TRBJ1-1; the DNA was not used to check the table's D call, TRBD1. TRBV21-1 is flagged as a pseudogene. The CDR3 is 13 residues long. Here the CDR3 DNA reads TGTGCCAGCAGGAAGGGACAGAACACTGAAGCTTTCTTT. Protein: CASRKGQNTEAFF.